Below, 17 T cell receptor beta chains from the same sample are listed, as sequenced in a study of blood T cell repertoires in COVID-19. Assay: immunoSEQ multiplex PCR; the TCRdb copy retains only in-frame clones and omits some. This sample has 80,000 to 100,000 clones, with around 84% found just once. The sample taken for sequencing was peripheral blood. All receptors come from an older woman in a cohort sampled during active or convalescent COVID-19.

This chain uses TRBV27 with TRBJ2-7; TRBD1 agrees at 7 bases. The CDR3 length is 15 residues. CDR1 is MNHEY and CDR2 is SMNVEV in the germline V gene (reference sequence). After removal of 2 bases from V and 2 bases from J, the junction contained 6 bases not matched to a gene. CDR3 protein: CASSLRATGTYEQYF. DNA for the CDR3: TGTGCCAGCAGTTTACGAGCGACAGGGACCTACGAGCAGTACTTC.

This chain connects TRBV2 to TRBJ2-6; D is perhaps TRBD2 (9 bases). CDR3 length equals 18 residues. The ends were cut back, 7 bases at V and 3 bases at J, with 22 bases in the middle. Germline CDR1 reads SNHLY; CDR2 reads FYNNEI. DNA of the CDR3: TGTGCCAGCACCTGGACAGGGTTACTAGCGGGTGGGGCCAACGTCCTGACTTTC. It codes for CASTWTGLLAGGANVLTF.

V and J are TRBV5-1 and TRBJ2-1, with D maybe TRBD2 (6 bases). This CDR3 has 14 residues. CDR1 is SGHRS, CDR2 YFSETQ, per germline. Deletions cut 1 base from V and 5 bases from J, with 10 bases between. CDR3 DNA: TGCGCCAGCAGCTTGCAACCGGGAGACAATGAGCAGTTCTTC. Its protein is CASSLQPGDNEQFF.

The chain uses TRBV28 and TRBJ1-1; D is undetermined. The CDR3 length is 14 residues. The V gene lost 1 base and the J gene lost 2 bases, with 8 bases spanning the gap. Germline values: CDR1 MDHEN, CDR2 SYDVKM. The CDR3 protein is CASSLFHSNTEAFF. The DNA for the CDR3 is TGTGCCAGCAGTTTATTTCACAGTAACACTGAAGCTTTCTTT.

The V call is TRBV27, the J call TRBJ2-7; D might be TRBD2 (6 bases). CDR1 MNHEY and CDR2 SMNVEV come from the germline V gene (reference sequence). The CDR3 totals 11 residues. V lost 2 bases to trimming and J lost 8 bases, with 7 bases between them. The CDR3 spells CASSLAGQQYF. The DNA for the CDR3 is TGTGCCAGCAGTTTAGCGGGGCAGCAGTACTTC.

The chain recombines TRBV10-2 with TRBJ2-5; the match to TRBD1 covers 7 bases. After removal of 5 bases from V and 1 base from J, the junction contained 4 bases not matched to a gene. Germline lookup yields CDR1 WSHSY and CDR2 SAAADI. CDR3 length equals 14 residues. The CDR3 bases are TGCGCCAGCAGTCGGGGACAGATCCAAGAGACCCAGTACTTC. Its protein product is CASSRGQIQETQYF.

The rearrangement joins TRBV5-4 to TRBJ2-1, with D possibly being TRBD1 (5 bases). With 0 bases removed from V and 4 bases from J, the gap between germline ends came to 11 bases. The CDR3 consists of 15 residues. CDR1 and CDR2 from the germline V gene are SGHNT and YYREEE (reference sequence). The CDR3 DNA reads as TGTGCCAGCAGCTTGGGGCCCGACAGATACAATGAGCAGTTCTTC. This sequence encodes CASSLGPDRYNEQFF.

The chain carries TRBV5-1 and TRBJ1-5; 7 bases map to TRBD1. Germline V lookup: CDR1 SGHRS, CDR2 YFSETQ. V gave up 4 bases and J gave up 7 bases; unmatched junction bases: 5. The CDR3 is 13 amino acids. CDR3 sequence reads: CASSLDRDQPQHF. CDR3 bases: TGCGCCAGCAGCCTTGACAGGGACCAGCCCCAGCATTTT.

The chain combines TRBV2 with TRBJ2-5; TRBD1 aligns across 8 bases. Germline V gene data show CDR1 as SNHLY and CDR2 as FYNNEI. The CDR3 is 15 residues long. V lost 6 bases to trimming and J lost 4 bases; unmatched junction nucleotides: 10. CDR3 sequence reads: CASRDGRGRGETQYF. CDR3 bases: TGTGCCAGCAGGGACGGCAGGGGGCGCGGAGAGACCCAGTACTTC.

This chain uses TRBV25-1 with TRBJ1-1, with 8 nucleotides matching TRBD1. Germline V gene lookup returns CDR1 MGHDK and CDR2 SYGVNS. V shed 4 bases, J shed 1 base, and the junction held 8 bases outside the gene matches. This CDR3 region has 16 residues. The DNA for the CDR3 is TGTGCCAGCAGTGGACGACAGGGGTGGGGGAACACTGAAGCTTTCTTT. Its translation: CASSGRQGWGNTEAFF.

This chain connects TRBV19 to TRBJ2-7; 11 bases are shared with TRBD1. Germline CDR1 is LNHDA and CDR2 is SQIVND (reference sequence). The length of the CDR3 is 17 residues. With 9 bases clipped from V and 6 bases from J, the junction kept 19 bases outside the gene matches. CDR3 amino acids: CARAGQGATSAFGEQYF. The CDR3, as DNA: TGTGCCAGGGCCGGACAGGGGGCAACAAGCGCGTTCGGCGAGCAGTACTTC.

The chain links TRBV6-6 to TRBJ1-5; 8 positions agree with TRBD1. The CDR3 length is 15 residues. With V trimmed by 6 bases and J by 6 bases, 10 bases remained unmatched. The germline V gene encodes CDR1 MNHNY and CDR2 SVGAGI (reference sequence). The CDR3 protein is CASRDDRGWGQPQHF. DNA for the CDR3: TGTGCCAGCAGGGATGACAGGGGATGGGGTCAGCCCCAGCATTTT.

CDR3 nucleotide sequence: TGTGCCAGCAGCGTTCGGACAGATACGCAGTATTTT. Its translation: CASSVRTDTQYF. The chain has TRBV9 and TRBJ2-3; no reliable D call. Deletions cut 2 bases from V and 3 bases from J, with 4 bases between. This CDR3 has 12 residues. CDR1 is SGDLS and CDR2 is YYNGEE in the germline V gene.

The chain combines TRBV6-5 with TRBJ1-3; D is undetermined. Deletions cut 0 bases from V and 4 bases from J, with 4 bases between. The CDR3 extends over 13 amino acids. Germline CDR1 is MNHEY and CDR2 is SVGAGI. This CDR3 is CASSYSRGNTIYF. The CDR3 nucleotides read TGTGCCAGCAGTTACTCTCGGGGAAACACCATATATTTT.

V usage is TRBV6-6 and J usage is TRBJ2-2, with 7 bases matching TRBD1. This CDR3 spans 17 amino acids. After removal of 5 bases from V and 5 bases from J, the junction contained 14 bases not matched to a gene. Germline V gene sequence: CDR1 MNHNY, CDR2 SVGAGI (reference sequence). Written as DNA, the CDR3 is TGTGCCAGCAGTCGATATACGAGGGGGCTCTCGACCGGGGAGCTGTTTTTT. Protein product: CASSRYTRGLSTGELFF.

The V call is TRBV24-1, the J call TRBJ1-4; D possibly corresponds to TRBD1 (6 bases). This CDR3 is 19 amino acids long. Germline V lookup: CDR1 KGHDR, CDR2 SFDVKD. V was pared by 1 base and J by 0 bases, with 17 bases between. This CDR3 is CATSDLGRTAGATNEKLFF. The CDR3, as DNA: TGTGCCACCAGTGATTTAGGAAGAACAGCAGGGGCAACTAATGAAAAACTGTTTTTT.

This chain uses TRBV19 with TRBJ2-7; 8 nucleotides align to TRBD1. V dropped 0 bases and J dropped 1; count of bases not matched to a gene: 5. The CDR3 is 16 amino acids. Germline V gene data show CDR1 as LNHDA and CDR2 as SQIVND (reference sequence). This chain's CDR3 is CASSIDGQGRSYEQYF. CDR3 coding DNA: TGTGCCAGTAGTATAGACGGACAGGGTAGGTCCTACGAGCAGTACTTC.